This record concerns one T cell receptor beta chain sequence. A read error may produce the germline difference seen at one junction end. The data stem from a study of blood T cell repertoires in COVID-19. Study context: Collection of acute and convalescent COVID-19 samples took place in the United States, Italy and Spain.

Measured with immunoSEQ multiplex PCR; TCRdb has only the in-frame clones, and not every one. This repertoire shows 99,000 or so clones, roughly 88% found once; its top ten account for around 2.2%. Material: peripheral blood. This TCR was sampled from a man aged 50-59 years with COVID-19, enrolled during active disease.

The CDR3 bases are TGTGCTAGCAGCTTAGTGGGCGGGGTGAACACCGGGGAGCTGTTTTTT. It translates to CASSLVGGVNTGELFF. The chain combines TRBV7-7 with TRBJ2-2; D perhaps matches TRBD2 (6 bases). The CDR3 covers 16 residues. CDR1 SSHAT and CDR2 FNYEAQ come from the germline V gene (reference sequence).